The 29 T cell receptor beta chains below were found in one sample sequenced in a study of cytomegalovirus exposure and HLA in healthy donors. The primer mix had 60 Vbeta and 13 Jbeta primers. Produced via immunoSEQ multiplex PCR; TCRdb's table is partial and in-frame only. Of 99,000 or so clones in the sample, approximately 72% are singletons; the top ten hold about 2.2%. The sequencing sample was made of PBMCs. These receptor sequences come from a man between 25 and 39 years old in good health and CMV-seronegative.

This chain uses TRBV10-3 with TRBJ1-1, with D possibly matching TRBD1 (6 bases). V lost 2 bases and J 0 bases, leaving 10 bases between the germline ends. CDR1 and CDR2 from the germline V gene are ENHRY and SYGVKD. The length of the CDR3 is 15 residues. The CDR3 DNA is TGTGCCATCAGTGAGGACGACAGGTTGAACACTGAAGCTTTCTTT. It specifies CAISEDDRLNTEAFF.

In this sample, this clone turned up many times. This chain uses TRBV5-4 with TRBJ2-5; D is possibly TRBD2 (5 bases). The CDR3 length is 14 residues. Looked up from germline, CDR1 is SGHNT and CDR2 is YYREEE (reference sequence). The ends were cut back, 1 base at V and 4 bases at J, with 11 bases in the middle. The CDR3 loop reads CASSLWTGTETQYF. For the CDR3, the DNA is TGTGCCAGCAGCTTGTGGACGGGAACAGAGACCCAGTACTTC.

The table lists this clone with a few counts. The chain's CDR3 is CASSSGGQGWYGYTF. In DNA, the CDR3 is TGTGCCAGTAGCTCCGGCGGACAGGGGTGGTATGGCTACACCTTC. The chain employs TRBV19 and TRBJ1-2; 9 nucleotides agree with TRBD1. Germline V gene lookup returns CDR1 LNHDA and CDR2 SQIVND (reference sequence). CDR3 length equals 15 residues. V was clipped by 6 bases and J by 5 bases; unmatched bases: 10.

This clone was recorded a few times. This chain joins TRBV30 and TRBJ1-5, with 9 bases identical to TRBD1. This CDR3 has 13 residues. J was trimmed by 1 base and V by 8 bases; bases with no gene match: 3. The germline V gene encodes CDR1 GTSNPN and CDR2 SVGIG (reference sequence). CDR3 nucleotides: TGTGCCGCAGACAGGGGGAGCAATCAGCCCCAGCATTTT. As protein: CAADRGSNQPQHF.

This chain joins TRBV7-9 and TRBJ1-2, with 9 bases aligning to TRBD1. CDR3 length: 13 amino acids. Trimming removed 8 bases from V and 8 bases from J; junction bases left unmatched: 9. Germline values: CDR1 SEHNR, CDR2 FQNEAQ (reference sequence). CDR3 DNA: TGTGCCAGCGTAATACAGGGGGCATTAGGCTACACCTTC. Amino acids: CASVIQGALGYTF.

The genes are TRBV6-5 and TRBJ1-1; D ambiguous. Germline V gene data show CDR1 as MNHEY and CDR2 as SVGAGI. This CDR3 comprises 14 residues. The V end lost 6 bases, the J end lost 1 base, and 12 bases lay between the germline ends. CDR3 DNA: TGTGCCAGCAGCCCAGTGGCTGGGAACACTGAAGCTTTCTTT. This codes for CASSPVAGNTEAFF.

The rearrangement links TRBV5-1 to TRBJ1-1; D is perhaps TRBD1 (6 bases). The germline CDR1 and CDR2 sequences are SGHRS and YFSETQ. There are 13 residues in the CDR3. V lost 4 bases, J lost 3 bases, and 10 bases lay in between. The CDR3 region has the DNA TGCGCCAGCAGCGTAGGGGGTTACACTGAAGCTTTCTTT. Translation: CASSVGGYTEAFF.

V is TRBV7-9 and J is TRBJ1-4; 7 positions agree with TRBD1. With V trimmed by 5 bases and J by 4 bases, 4 bases remained unmatched. CDR3 length: 14 amino acids. Looked up from germline, CDR1 is SEHNR and CDR2 is FQNEAQ (reference sequence). The CDR3: CASSLRDSNEKLFF. In DNA form, the CDR3 reads TGTGCCAGCAGCCTCCGGGACAGTAATGAAAAACTGTTTTTT.

The chain couples TRBV5-1 to TRBJ2-5; 7 bases map to TRBD2. Germline V gives CDR1 SGHRS, CDR2 YFSETQ. Losses at the gene ends were 5 bases for V and 4 bases for J; bases not matched to a gene: 5. The CDR3 loop spans 13 amino acids. The CDR3 reads CASREGEGETQYF. CDR3 DNA sequence: TGCGCCAGCAGGGAAGGGGAGGGAGAGACCCAGTACTTC.

The chain carries TRBV9 and TRBJ2-3; tentatively, D is TRBD2 (6 bases). Germline CDR1 is SGDLS and CDR2 is YYNGEE. CDR3 size: 16 residues. Deletions cut 0 bases from V and 5 bases from J, with 16 bases between. CDR3 in amino acids: CASSVGGWGVEDTQYF. The CDR3 coding sequence is TGTGCCAGCAGCGTAGGGGGCTGGGGGGTAGAAGATACGCAGTATTTT.

J is TRBJ2-1 and V is TRBV2; D possibly corresponds to TRBD1 (5 bases). Deletions cut 2 bases from V and 5 bases from J, with 13 bases between. The CDR3 runs 15 residues. Germline-derived CDR1 and CDR2 are SNHLY and FYNNEI. The CDR3 loop is CASSESRQGNNEQFF. For the CDR3, the DNA is TGTGCCAGCAGTGAAAGTCGGCAGGGAAACAATGAGCAGTTCTTC.

Only one count was recorded for this clone. The rearrangement uses TRBV28 and TRBJ1-2, with D unclear. The V end was cut by 6 bases, the J end by 8 bases, with 19 bases between. The CDR3 runs 14 residues. CDR1 MDHEN and CDR2 SYDVKM come from the germline V gene. Here the CDR3 reads CASRVGASREGYTF. The CDR3 DNA follows: TGTGCCAGCAGGGTAGGAGCATCACGGGAAGGCTACACCTTC.

This clone was seen a single time. V usage is TRBV5-6 and J usage is TRBJ2-7; TRBD2 might be the D (7 bases). The CDR3 covers 16 residues. V was shortened by 0 bases and J by 7 bases, with 20 bases between the two germline ends. Looked up from germline, CDR1 is SGHDT and CDR2 is YYEEEE. The CDR3 region is CASSLVGGATLGEQYF. The CDR3 DNA follows: TGTGCCAGCAGCTTGGTTGGGGGGGCAACCCTCGGGGAGCAGTACTTC.

The rearrangement links TRBV15 to TRBJ1-1, with 7 bases lining up with TRBD1. Per germline, CDR1 LNHNV and CDR2 YYDKDF (reference sequence). The V gene end was trimmed by 2 bases and the J gene end by 0 bases; junction bases not matched to a gene: 15. The CDR3 is 19 residues long. CDR3 nucleotide sequence: TGTGCCACCAGCAGAAAAACCGAGGCGACAGGGAAAATGAACACTGAAGCTTTCTTT. It yields the protein CATSRKTEATGKMNTEAFF.

The chain employs TRBV7-2 and TRBJ2-7; perhaps TRBD2 as D (6 bases). The germline gives CDR1 SGHTA, CDR2 FQGNSA. Trimming left V 1 base short and J 12 bases short, with 13 bases between. The length of the CDR3 is 12 residues. CDR3 in amino acids: CASSLVEGRGYF. The DNA for the CDR3 is TGTGCCAGCAGCTTAGTGGAGGGAAGAGGGTACTTC.

With regard to this clone: One end of the junction varies from germline; a read error may be responsible. In DNA, the CDR3 is TGTGCCAGCAGCCTAGCGGGGGGGCCCACAGATACGCAGTATTTT. Translated: CASSLAGGPTDTQYF. This chain uses TRBV7-2 with TRBJ2-3, with TRBD2 identical over 12 bases. The germline gives CDR1 SGHTA, CDR2 FQGNSA. This CDR3 is built from 15 residues.

The CDR3, as DNA: TGTGCCAGCAGCCCCGACCAGGGTAACACTGAAGCTTTCTTT. Amino acid sequence: CASSPDQGNTEAFF. The chain links TRBV6-5 to TRBJ1-1; tentatively, D is TRBD1 (5 bases). The germline V and J ends were trimmed by 6 bases and 2 bases, with 13 bases remaining between them. The CDR3 contains 14 residues. The germline V gene has CDR1 MNHEY and CDR2 SVGAGI.

The CDR3 is CASSWEGETQYF. The DNA for the CDR3 is TGTGCCAGCAGCTGGGAGGGGGAGACCCAGTACTTC. This chain joins TRBV7-2 and TRBJ2-5, with 7 bases aligning to TRBD2. J gave up 5 bases and V 4 bases, and 1 base lay outside the gene matches. CDR1 SGHTA and CDR2 FQGNSA come from the germline V gene. The CDR3 contains 12 residues.

The chain is built from TRBV4-2 and TRBJ2-7; perhaps TRBD2 as D (5 bases). Germline-derived CDR1 and CDR2 are LGHNA and YNFKEQ. V lost 0 bases and J 7 bases, leaving 7 bases between the germline ends. The CDR3 is 12 residues long. The CDR3, as DNA: TGTGCCAGCAGCCAAGATGGGAGTGAGCAGTACTTC. Amino acid sequence: CASSQDGSEQYF.

CDR3 protein: CASSPPVVVRAVEQFF. For the CDR3, the DNA is TGTGCCAGCAGCCCCCCAGTAGTTGTGAGGGCCGTTGAGCAGTTCTTC. V usage is TRBV5-6 and J usage is TRBJ2-1, with D perhaps matching TRBD2 (5 bases). V dropped 4 bases and J dropped 9 bases, with 23 bases sitting between them. CDR3 size: 16 residues. Germline V gives CDR1 SGHDT, CDR2 YYEEEE.

The chain couples TRBV2 to TRBJ2-5; TRBD1 matches at 9 bases. Germline V gene sequence: CDR1 SNHLY, CDR2 FYNNEI. After removal of 5 bases from V and 5 bases from J, the junction contained 12 bases not matched to a gene. The CDR3 consists of 16 residues. The CDR3 spells CASSRGFTGGRETQYF. The CDR3 region has the DNA TGTGCCAGCAGTCGGGGCTTCACAGGGGGCAGGGAGACCCAGTACTTC.

This clone turned up a few times. The rearrangement joins TRBV12-5 to TRBJ2-7; 9 bases are shared with TRBD1. The V gene end was trimmed by 8 bases and the J gene end by 12 bases; junction bases not matched to a gene: 11. Germline CDR1 and CDR2: LGHNT and FRNRAP. CDR3 length: 12 amino acids. CDR3 loop: CASSRDRDSRYF. Written as DNA, the CDR3 is TGTGCTAGTTCCCGGGACAGGGATTCTCGGTACTTC.

The rearrangement joins TRBV4-1 to TRBJ2-1; 13 bases align to TRBD2. From germline, CDR1 is MGHRA and CDR2 YSYEKL. The CDR3 consists of 17 residues. V lost 0 bases to trimming and J lost 6 bases; unmatched junction nucleotides: 5. Here the CDR3 reads CASSQEAGLAGVNEQFF. The CDR3 DNA follows: TGCGCCAGCAGCCAAGAAGCTGGACTAGCGGGGGTCAATGAGCAGTTCTTC.

J is TRBJ2-7 and V is TRBV7-3; 7 bases agree with TRBD2. Germline V gene sequence: CDR1 SGHTA, CDR2 FQGTGA. This CDR3 has 16 residues. V was clipped by 5 bases and J by 1 base; unmatched bases: 11. The CDR3 DNA sequence: TGTGCCAGCAGCCAGGCGGGCCTAGCGGTATCCTACGAGCAGTACTTC. This codes for CASSQAGLAVSYEQYF.

V gene TRBV5-8 combines with J gene TRBJ2-6; D may be TRBD1 (5 bases). Germline V gene lookup returns CDR1 SGHTS and CDR2 YDEGEE. Between the trimmed V and J ends, which lost 3 bases and 0 bases, there was a span of 7 bases. The CDR3 is 15 residues long. The CDR3 spells CASSSGHSGANVLTF. Written as DNA, the CDR3 is TGTGCCAGCAGCTCCGGACACTCTGGGGCCAACGTCCTGACTTTC.

This chain joins TRBV7-9 and TRBJ2-1, with D hard to call. Trimming left V 3 bases short and J 5 bases short, with 14 bases between. Germline loops: CDR1 SEHNR, CDR2 FQNEAQ (reference sequence). The CDR3 consists of 15 residues. The CDR3 DNA reads as TGTGCCAGCAGCTTCAGCCGACTGCACCACAATGAGCAGTTCTTC. Translating gives CASSFSRLHHNEQFF.

The CDR3 DNA follows: TGCAGCGTCCTTCCTTCGACAGGGGGGGGATATGGCTACACCTTC. Residues: CSVLPSTGGGYGYTF. The J gene is TRBJ1-2, the V gene TRBV29-1, with 9 bases identical to TRBD1. The CDR3 runs 15 residues. Unmatched junction bases numbered 13, after V lost 6 bases and J lost 5 bases. Germline CDR1 is SQVTM and CDR2 is ANQGSEA.

The rearrangement links TRBV2 to TRBJ2-1; the match to TRBD1 covers 7 bases. In germline, CDR1 is SNHLY, CDR2 FYNNEI. The junction had 9 bases not matched to a gene; V was cut back by 4 bases and J by 9 bases. The length of the CDR3 is 14 residues. CDR3 bases: TGTGCCAGCAGTGCGGATCGTTCAGGGGGTGAGCAGTTCTTC. The encoded protein is CASSADRSGGEQFF.

This clone came up once. The chain joins TRBV9 to TRBJ1-2; 7 bases are a match to TRBD1. The V segment lost 3 bases and the J segment 4 bases; nucleotides outside the gene matches: 15. This CDR3 comprises 17 residues. Germline CDR1 is SGDLS and CDR2 is YYNGEE. The CDR3 protein is CASSGPGTDRLGYGYTF. CDR3 nucleotides: TGTGCCAGCAGCGGCCCCGGGACAGACCGCCTTGGCTATGGCTACACCTTC.